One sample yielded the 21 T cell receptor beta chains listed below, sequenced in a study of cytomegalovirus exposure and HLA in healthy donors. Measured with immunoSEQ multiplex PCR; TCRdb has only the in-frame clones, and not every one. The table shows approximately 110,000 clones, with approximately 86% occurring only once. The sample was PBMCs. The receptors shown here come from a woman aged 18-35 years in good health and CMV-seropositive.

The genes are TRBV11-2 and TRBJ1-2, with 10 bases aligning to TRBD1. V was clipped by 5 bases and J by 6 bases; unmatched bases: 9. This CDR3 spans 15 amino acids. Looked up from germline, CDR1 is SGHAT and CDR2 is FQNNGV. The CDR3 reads CASSPDDRGLDGYTF. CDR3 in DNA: TGTGCCAGCAGCCCAGACGACAGGGGGCTCGATGGCTACACCTTC.

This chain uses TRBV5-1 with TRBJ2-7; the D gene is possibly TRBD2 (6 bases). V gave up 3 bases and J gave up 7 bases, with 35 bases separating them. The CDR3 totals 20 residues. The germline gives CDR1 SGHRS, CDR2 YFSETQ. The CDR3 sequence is CASSYLVGLTGSIQLVEQYF. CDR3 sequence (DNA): TGCGCCAGCAGCTACTTGGTGGGACTCACCGGCTCAATACAGCTTGTGGAGCAGTACTTC. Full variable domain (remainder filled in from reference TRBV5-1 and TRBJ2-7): KAGVTQTPRYLIKTRGQQVTLSCSPISGHRSVSWYQQTPGQGLQFLFEYFSETQRNKGNFPGRFSGRQFSNSRSEMNVSTLELGDSALYLCASSYLVGLTGSIQLVEQYFGPGTRLTVT.

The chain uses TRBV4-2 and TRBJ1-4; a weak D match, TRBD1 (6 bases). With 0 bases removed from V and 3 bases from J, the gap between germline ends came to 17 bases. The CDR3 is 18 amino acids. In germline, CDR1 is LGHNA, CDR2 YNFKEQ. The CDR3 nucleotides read TGTGCCAGCAGCCAAGATCTGACACGGGGGGCGGCTAATGAAAAACTGTTTTTT. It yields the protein CASSQDLTRGAANEKLFF.

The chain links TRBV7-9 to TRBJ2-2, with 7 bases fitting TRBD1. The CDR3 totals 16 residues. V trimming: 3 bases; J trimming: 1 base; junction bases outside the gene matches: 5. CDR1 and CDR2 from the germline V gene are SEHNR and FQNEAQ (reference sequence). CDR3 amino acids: CASSFQGQQNTGELFF. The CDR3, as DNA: TGTGCCAGCAGCTTCCAGGGACAGCAGAACACCGGGGAGCTGTTTTTT. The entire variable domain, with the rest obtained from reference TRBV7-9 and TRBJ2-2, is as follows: DTGVSQNPRHKITKRGQNVTFRCDPISEHNRLYWYRQTLGQGPEFLTYFQNEAQLEKSRLLSDRFSAERPKGSFSTLEIQRTEQGDSAMYLCASSFQGQQNTGELFFGEGSRLTVL.

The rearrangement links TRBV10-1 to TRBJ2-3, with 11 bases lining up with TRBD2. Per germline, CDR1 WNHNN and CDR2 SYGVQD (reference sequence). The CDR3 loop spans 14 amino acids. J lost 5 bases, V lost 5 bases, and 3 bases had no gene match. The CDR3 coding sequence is TGCGCCAGCAGTACTAGCGGGAGAGTAGATACGCAGTATTTT. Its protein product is CASSTSGRVDTQYF.

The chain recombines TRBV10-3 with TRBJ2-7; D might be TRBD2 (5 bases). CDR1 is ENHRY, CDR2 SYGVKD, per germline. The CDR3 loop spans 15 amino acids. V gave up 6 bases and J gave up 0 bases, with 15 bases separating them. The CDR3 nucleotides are TGTGCCATCAGGAAAGGACTCCAAGTCTCCTACGAGCAGTACTTC. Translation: CAIRKGLQVSYEQYF.

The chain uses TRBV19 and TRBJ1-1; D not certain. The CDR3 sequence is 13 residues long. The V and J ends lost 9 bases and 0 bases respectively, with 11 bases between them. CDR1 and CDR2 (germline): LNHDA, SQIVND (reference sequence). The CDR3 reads CASRSSLNTEAFF. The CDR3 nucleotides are TGTGCCAGCAGATCATCCCTGAACACTGAAGCTTTCTTT.

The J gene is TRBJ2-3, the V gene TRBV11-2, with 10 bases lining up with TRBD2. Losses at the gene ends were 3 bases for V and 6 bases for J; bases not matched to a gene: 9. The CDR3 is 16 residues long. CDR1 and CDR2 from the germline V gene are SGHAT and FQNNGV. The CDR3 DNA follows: TGTGCCAGCAGCTTGAGCGGGGGGGCCGTGAGGGATACGCAGTATTTT. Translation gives CASSLSGGAVRDTQYF.

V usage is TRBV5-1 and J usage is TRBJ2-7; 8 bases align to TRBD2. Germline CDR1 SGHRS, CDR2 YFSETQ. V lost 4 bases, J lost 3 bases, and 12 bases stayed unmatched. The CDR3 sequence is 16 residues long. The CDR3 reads CASSPPGRRGVYEQYF. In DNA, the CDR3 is TGCGCCAGCAGCCCACCCGGCCGGCGGGGGGTCTACGAGCAGTACTTC.

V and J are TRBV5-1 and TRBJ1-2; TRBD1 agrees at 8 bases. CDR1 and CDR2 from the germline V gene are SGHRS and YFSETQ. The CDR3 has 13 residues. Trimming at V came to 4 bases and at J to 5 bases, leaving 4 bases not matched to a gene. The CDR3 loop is CASSVDRDYGYTF. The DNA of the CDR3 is TGCGCCAGCAGCGTGGACAGGGATTATGGCTACACCTTC.

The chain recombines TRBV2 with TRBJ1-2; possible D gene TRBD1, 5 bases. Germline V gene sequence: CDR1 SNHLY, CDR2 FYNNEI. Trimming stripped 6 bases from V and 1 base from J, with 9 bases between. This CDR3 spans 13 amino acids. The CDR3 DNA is TGTGCCAGCAGCCGCGACAGTAACTATGGCTACACCTTC. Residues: CASSRDSNYGYTF.

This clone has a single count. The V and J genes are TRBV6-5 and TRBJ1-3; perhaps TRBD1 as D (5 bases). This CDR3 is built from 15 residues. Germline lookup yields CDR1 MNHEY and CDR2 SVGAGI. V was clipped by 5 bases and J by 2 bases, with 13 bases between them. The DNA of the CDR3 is TGTGCCAGCAGTAGTACCGGACACCCTGGAAACACCATATATTTT. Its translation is CASSSTGHPGNTIYF.

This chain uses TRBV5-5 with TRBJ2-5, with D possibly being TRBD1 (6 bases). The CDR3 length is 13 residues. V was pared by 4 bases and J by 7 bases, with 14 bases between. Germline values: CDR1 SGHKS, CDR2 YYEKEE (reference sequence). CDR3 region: CASSRLIQGTQYF. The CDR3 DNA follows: TGTGCCAGCAGCAGACTCATACAGGGGACCCAGTACTTC. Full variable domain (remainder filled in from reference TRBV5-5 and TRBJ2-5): DAGVTQSPTHLIKTRGQQVTLRCSPISGHKSVSWYQQVLGQGPQFIFQYYEKEERGRGNFPDRFSARQFPNYSSELNVNALLLGDSALYLCASSRLIQGTQYFGPGTRLLVL.

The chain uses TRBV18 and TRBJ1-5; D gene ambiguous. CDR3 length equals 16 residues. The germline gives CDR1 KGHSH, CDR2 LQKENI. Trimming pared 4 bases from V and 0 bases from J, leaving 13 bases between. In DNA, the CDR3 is TGTGCCAGCTCACAGGCTACTGGGCATAGCAATCAGCCCCAGCATTTT. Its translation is CASSQATGHSNQPQHF. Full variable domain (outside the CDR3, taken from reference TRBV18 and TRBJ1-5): NAGVMQNPRHLVRRRGQEARLRCSPMKGHSHVYWYRQLPEEGLKFMVYLQKENIIDESGMPKERFSAEFPKEGPSILRIQQVVRGDSAAYFCASSQATGHSNQPQHFGDGTRLSIL.

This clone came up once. CDR3 loop: CATSSASMNTEAFF. For the CDR3, the DNA is TGTGCCACCAGCAGTGCGAGCATGAACACTGAAGCTTTCTTT. This rearrangement joins TRBV15 to TRBJ1-1; D is uncertain. Trimming took 3 bases from V and 0 from J, leaving 8 bases between them. The CDR3 totals 14 residues. Germline lookup yields CDR1 LNHNV and CDR2 YYDKDF (reference sequence).

This chain's CDR3 is CASSYSGLEQTTAYF. The DNA for the CDR3 is TGTGCCAGCAGTTACTCGGGACTAGAACAGACCACGGCTTATTTT. The genes are TRBV6-5 and TRBJ2-3, with TRBD2 matching 8 bases. Germline V gene lookup returns CDR1 MNHEY and CDR2 SVGAGI. The CDR3 has 15 residues. J lost 15 bases, V lost 0 bases, and 14 bases had no gene match.

CDR3 sequence: CASSPAGTYSYEQYF. The CDR3 DNA reads TGTGCCAGCAGCCCGGCCGGGACATACTCCTACGAGCAGTACTTC. The chain joins TRBV7-9 to TRBJ2-7, with D possibly matching TRBD1 (6 bases). The CDR3 contains 15 residues. Germline V CDR1 and CDR2: SEHNR, FQNEAQ (reference sequence). V was trimmed by 5 bases and J by 0 bases, leaving 14 bases between them.

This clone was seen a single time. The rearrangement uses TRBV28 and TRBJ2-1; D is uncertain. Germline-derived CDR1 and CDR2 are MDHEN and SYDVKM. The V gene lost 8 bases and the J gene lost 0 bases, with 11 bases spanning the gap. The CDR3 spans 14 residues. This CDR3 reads CASSLLNSYNEQFF. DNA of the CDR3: TGTGCCAGCTCTCTACTTAACTCCTACAATGAGCAGTTCTTC.

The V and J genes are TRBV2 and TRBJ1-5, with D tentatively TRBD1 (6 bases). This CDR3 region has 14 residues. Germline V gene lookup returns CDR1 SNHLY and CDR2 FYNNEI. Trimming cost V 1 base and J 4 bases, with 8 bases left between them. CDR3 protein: CASSEGGGNQPQHF. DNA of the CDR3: TGTGCCAGCAGTGAAGGAGGGGGAAATCAGCCCCAGCATTTT. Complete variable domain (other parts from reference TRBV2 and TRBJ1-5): EPEVTQTPSHQVTQMGQEVILRCVPISNHLYFYWYRQILGQKVEFLVSFYNNEISEKSEIFDDQFSVERPDGSNFTLKIRSTKLEDSAMYFCASSEGGGNQPQHFGDGTRLSIL.

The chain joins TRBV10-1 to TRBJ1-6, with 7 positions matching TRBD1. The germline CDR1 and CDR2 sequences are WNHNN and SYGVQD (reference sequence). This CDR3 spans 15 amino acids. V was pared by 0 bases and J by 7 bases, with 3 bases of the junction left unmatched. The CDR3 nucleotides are TGCGCCAGCAGTGAGTCGACAGGGACGAATTCACCCCTCCACTTT. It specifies CASSESTGTNSPLHF.

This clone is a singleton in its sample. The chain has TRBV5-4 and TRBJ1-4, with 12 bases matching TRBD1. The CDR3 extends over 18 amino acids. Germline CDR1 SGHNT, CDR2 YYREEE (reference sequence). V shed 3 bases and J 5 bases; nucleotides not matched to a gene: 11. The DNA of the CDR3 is TGTGCCAGCAGCTCGTCCCGGGACAGGGGGCAGATGAATGAAAAACTGTTTTTT. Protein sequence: CASSSSRDRGQMNEKLFF.